Below, 9 T cell receptor beta chains from the same sample are listed, as sequenced in a study of blood T cell repertoires in COVID-19 (TCRdb year 2020). Libraries were made using the immunoSEQ multiplex PCR assay. Imported from immuneACCESS, the table was reduced by TCRdb to in-frame sequences with V and J called. These copies leave out some clones; in studies compared against another copy, an unresolved V gene accounts for under half, and the cause of the remainder is not known. The table for this sample lists 250,000 to 350,000 clones; 90% of them were counted only once. Around 4.5% of the sample lies in the top ten. The sequencing input was PBMCs or T cells enriched from blood (not recorded which). The receptors were sampled from a woman between 18 and 29 years old with acute COVID-19.

The rearrangement joins TRBV18 to TRBJ1-2; D uncertain. Germline V gene sequence: CDR1 KGHSH, CDR2 LQKENI. CDR3 length: 13 amino acids. V was shortened by 3 bases and J by 5 bases, with 10 bases between the two germline ends. CDR3 sequence reads: CASSPEALYGYTF. CDR3 DNA sequence: TGTGCCAGCTCACCCGAAGCGTTATATGGCTACACCTTC.

V usage is TRBV28 and J usage is TRBJ1-1; TRBD1 agrees at 10 bases. V lost 11 bases and J lost 11; bases outside the gene matches: 14. Germline CDR1 MDHEN, CDR2 SYDVKM. The CDR3 has 13 amino acids. The CDR3 loop is CAGFIRDRGSAFF. Written as DNA, the CDR3 is TGTGCCGGATTTATCCGGGACAGGGGTTCGGCTTTCTTT.

Ten or more counts support this clone. The rearrangement joins TRBV5-3 to TRBJ1-5; D is unresolved. TRBV5-3 is sorted into the ORF group, with uncertain function. V was trimmed by 0 bases and J by 6 bases, leaving 13 bases between them. The CDR3 covers 15 residues. The CDR3 bases are TGTGCCAGAAGCTTGGACCAGAGGGTAACTCAGCCCCAGCATTTT. Translating gives CARSLDQRVTQPQHF.

The count of this clone is one. The chain couples TRBV19 to TRBJ1-1, with 9 bases lining up with TRBD1. J lost 5 bases, V lost 6 bases, and 4 bases had no gene match. Germline loops: CDR1 LNHDA, CDR2 SQIVND (reference sequence). The CDR3 extends over 13 amino acids. The CDR3, as DNA: TGTGCCAGTAGCGAACAGGGGGCGACTGAAGCTTTCTTT. Its translation: CASSEQGATEAFF.

This sequence joins TRBV27 and TRBJ2-1, with D unclear. Germline CDR1 reads MNHEY; CDR2 reads SMNVEV (reference sequence). This CDR3 is built from 12 residues. Trimming pared 3 bases from V and 5 bases from J, leaving 5 bases between. CDR3 region: CASSFPDNEQFF. As DNA, the CDR3 is TGTGCCAGCAGTTTCCCAGACAATGAGCAGTTCTTC.

The chain combines TRBV2 with TRBJ1-2; tentatively, D is TRBD1 (5 bases). The CDR3 contains 14 residues. Deletions cut 7 bases from V and 3 bases from J, with 15 bases between. Germline lookup yields CDR1 SNHLY and CDR2 FYNNEI. In DNA, the CDR3 is TGTGCCAGCATTACTTCGGGGGGGGACTATGGCTACACCTTC. Translation: CASITSGGDYGYTF.

This chain links TRBV28 with TRBJ1-2; no clear D. The CDR3 extends over 12 amino acids. Trimming left V 6 bases short and J 4 bases short, with 9 bases between. In germline, CDR1 is MDHEN, CDR2 SYDVKM. As DNA, the CDR3 is TGTGCCAGCAGCACCGCCGGCTATGGCTACACCTTC. Amino acids: CASSTAGYGYTF.

As DNA, the CDR3 is TGTGCCAGCATCGAGGGTGGGACAGGGGGCAATGAGCAGTTCTTC. Translation: CASIEGGTGGNEQFF. V is TRBV6-5 and J is TRBJ2-1, with 11 bases that match TRBD1. Germline lookup yields CDR1 MNHEY and CDR2 SVGAGI. The CDR3 is 15 amino acids. J gave up 6 bases and V 7 bases, and 8 bases lay outside the gene matches.

The J gene is TRBJ1-1, the V gene TRBV18; TRBD1 might be the D (5 bases). The germline V and J ends were trimmed by 3 bases and 1 base, with 9 bases remaining between them. The CDR3 contains 14 residues. Germline assignment: CDR1 KGHSH and CDR2 LQKENI. The chain's CDR3 is CASSPLGQNTEAFF. The DNA for the CDR3 is TGTGCCAGCTCACCCCTTGGACAGAACACTGAAGCTTTCTTT.